The entry below gives a single TCR beta chain sequence along with its context. What it binds is unknown. Germline V gives CDR1 LNHDA, CDR2 SQIVND (reference sequence). The V segment lost 5 bases and the J segment 0 bases; nucleotides outside the gene matches: 14. The CDR3 runs 19 residues. In the PCR, 60 Vbeta and 13 Jbeta primers were used. Assay: immunoSEQ multiplex PCR; the TCRdb copy retains only in-frame clones and omits some. The sample includes some 150,000 clones, about three quarters of them seen just once. This entry comes from a study of cytomegalovirus exposure and HLA in healthy donors. Study observations and caveats: Reportedly, diagnosis of cytomegalovirus status by the classifier showed high specificity and sensitivity. The authors later found TCR association rates varying by HLA locus, with DRB1 most and HLA-C fewest. When a later analysis compared HLA-associated TCR beta chains with equally common others, the HLA-associated chains turned out to be more clonally expanded and to have lower generation probabilities.

V gene TRBV19 combines with J gene TRBJ1-5; 9 positions agree with TRBD1. This sequence was found in a female donor in good health and CMV-seronegative. Input material: PBMCs. This chain's CDR3 is CASSPSRTGVPLSNQPQHF. The CDR3 coding sequence is TGTGCCAGTAGTCCCTCCCGGACAGGGGTACCCCTTAGCAATCAGCCCCAGCATTTT.